The source of this T cell receptor (beta chain) is a study of cytomegalovirus exposure and HLA in healthy donors. Findings of the study overall: Upon later analysis, TCR association rates were observed to vary by HLA locus, being highest for DRB1 and lowest for HLA-C. Cytomegalovirus-associated TCR beta chains were listed, numbering under 200.

V shed 5 bases and J 8 bases; nucleotides not matched to a gene: 12. CDR1 is SEHNR, CDR2 FQNEAQ, per germline (reference sequence). This CDR3 region has 15 residues. A multiplex PCR was run with 60 Vbeta primers and 13 Jbeta primers. The method was immunoSEQ multiplex PCR; TCRdb's version includes in-frame clones alone and lacks a portion of them. The top ten clones hold 6.5% to 8.5% of a sample with around 160,000 clones, roughly three quarters of them seen once. Whereas donors were nominally healthy upon sampling, unrecorded immune exposures were probable. With regard to this clone: Its antigen is undetermined.

Material: PBMCs. The source is a woman aged 40-49 years in good health and CMV-seropositive. J is TRBJ2-1 and V is TRBV7-9; TRBD1 matches at 7 bases. The chain's CDR3 is CASSETTTGTHEQFF. The CDR3, as DNA: TGTGCCAGCAGCGAAACAACGACAGGGACCCATGAGCAGTTCTTC.